This T cell receptor (beta chain) originates from a study of shared clonotypes between healthy human individuals. This CDR3 contains 16 residues. V gave up 5 bases and J gave up 3 bases; unmatched junction bases: 9. Germline V gene lookup returns CDR1 SEHNR and CDR2 FQNEAQ (reference sequence). Sequencing used immunoSEQ multiplex PCR; TCRdb keeps in-frame clones, though not all of them. Among about 320,000 clones listed, about nine tenths were seen once. This TCR was recovered from a man younger than 35 in good health. The source material was memory CD8+ T cells sorted from blood. Subset reported: CD45RO+ cells pooled with CCR7-negative TemRA cells. The chain couples TRBV7-9 to TRBJ1-5; 8 bases match TRBD1. The CDR3 is CASSPSAGQVNQPQHF. In DNA form, the CDR3 reads TGTGCCAGCAGCCCATCCGCGGGACAGGTCAATCAGCCCCAGCATTTT.